These 2 T cell receptor beta chains originate from one sample sequenced in a study of T cells in Graves' hyperthyroidism and ophthalmopathy. From RNA transcripts, TCR beta CDR3 regions were amplified. The HTBI primer set served for first-round RT-PCR of the TCR CDR3. TCRdb used MiXCR to reprocess the multiplex PCR reads, holding one entry per CDR3 protein. The sample lists some 300,000 distinct CDR3 sequences; less than 15% were seen once. The sample comprised blood. These receptors came from a woman in her 30s with Graves' hyperthyroidism that later progressed to Graves' ophthalmopathy.

There are many counts of this clonotype. J is TRBJ1-2 and V is TRBV6-5; no clear D gene. The CDR3 extends over 15 amino acids. Looked up from germline, CDR1 is MNHEY and CDR2 is SVGAGI. Trimming cost V 2 bases and J 3 bases, with 13 bases left between them. The CDR3 bases are TGTGCCAGCAGTTACGCCGAGGGAAGATACTATGGCTACACCTTC. Its protein is CASSYAEGRYYGYTF.

This clonotype was detected only a few times. The J gene is TRBJ2-2, the V gene TRBV28; 7 nucleotides agree with TRBD2. CDR3 size: 15 residues. V was pared by 10 bases and J by 2 bases, with 10 bases of the junction left unmatched. Germline lookup yields CDR1 MDHEN and CDR2 SYDVKM. The DNA of the CDR3 is TGTGCCACCGCAAGGGGCGGGAGTAACACCGGGGAGCTGTTTTTT. Residues: CATARGGSNTGELFF.